This T cell receptor (beta chain) appears in the sequencing data of a study of response to subunit inactivated influenza vaccine (dated by TCRdb to about 2018). Regarding the research as a whole: Deep quantitative profiling of the T cell receptor repertoire was used in the study to follow responses to a trivalent subunit inactivated influenza vaccine.

General conclusions and limits of the study: According to the authors, only a limited number of new T cells may be recruited by each seasonal influenza vaccination.

The method was RT-PCR. TCRdb records Illumina HiSeq 2500 as the sequencer. The raw public data were reprocessed by TCRdb itself: fastp quality trimming at Q25, MiXCR clonotype calling, in-frame beta chains only. Rows are unified per CDR3 protein, each entry keeping the most common DNA and genes. The sample includes about 620,000 distinct CDR3 sequences, with about 11% observed a single time. The top ten clonotypes cover approximately 9.9% of the sample. The germline V gene (reference sequence) yields SEHNR for CDR1 and FQNEAQ for CDR2. The cysteine opens and the phenylalanine closes a CDR3 of 17 amino acids. The kept DNA is CDR3 alone, 51 bases in frame from the first base. Relative to germline, V is 2 bases shorter and J is 2 bases shorter, with 17 bases between their ends. This clonotype was recorded a few times. What this receptor recognizes is not known. Per-base qualities were not stored, and no clone one base away is much larger.

The data were also submitted as part of a second study, on T cells expressing NK-cell markers. As the second publication notes: TCR beta cDNA libraries were made by 5'RACE template switching that added a universal primer site and unique molecular identifiers. In sorted CD3+CD56+NKG2C+, CD3+CD56+NKG2C- and CD3+CD56-NKG2C+ T-cell subsets from eight donors, TCR beta-chain repertoires were profiled. Among the eight sequenced donors, seven were HCMV-seropositive and one was HCMV-seronegative. In several experiments an anti-gammadeltaTCR antibody was added to restrict sorting to alphabetaTCR-expressing T cells. In about 6 donors, the dominant CD3+CD56+NKG2C+ clonotypes were found to rank among the top 10 CD8+ clonotypes and to make up roughly 1.0-7.0% of CD8+ T cells. Those dominant clonotypes were again the most abundant among CD3+CD56-NKG2C+ cells in a handful of donors, at roughly 25-60.1%. Whether the expanded NKG2C-expressing T cell clones were specific for HCMV antigens remained unclear. Randomly selected healthy volunteers, three men and five women, were used as the eight sequenced donors. A commercial ELISA kit detecting HCMV-specific IgG in serum was used to determine HCMV serostatus. Ficoll density gradient centrifugation was used to isolate peripheral blood mononuclear cells from blood. For a handful of donors, unsorted PBMC were also used to sequence bulk peripheral blood T-cell repertoires. Synthesis of cDNA was primed from the TCR beta constant segment and was followed by two consecutive PCR amplification steps. The libraries were sequenced on Illumina HiSeq 2000/2500, MiSeq or NextSeq, producing 2 x 150 bp reads. MIGEC was used to demultiplex reads and group the reads by UMI, and MiTCR was used to assemble and quantify clonotypes. To remove erroneous sequences, TCR cDNA sequences were retained only when supported by two or more reads. The tcR package was used for downstream repertoire analysis, with clonotypes matched between fractions based on CDR3 nucleotide sequence plus V segment. VDJmatch was used to annotate antigen specificity against VDJdb, with one amino acid substitution allowed in CDR3.

The source of this sequence is a man aged 50-60 years who received an inactivated influenza vaccine. Donor details come from another sample of the same person, matched by shared clones. The chain links TRBV7-9 with TRBJ2-3, with TRBD1 as a weak D call on 6 bases. The starting material was PBMCs from blood, obtained on the day of vaccination. CDR3 loop: CASSLRLLRDNTDTQYF. The nucleotide sequence is given as TGTGCCAGCAGCTTACGCCTACTACGGGACAACACAGATACGCAGTATTTT.